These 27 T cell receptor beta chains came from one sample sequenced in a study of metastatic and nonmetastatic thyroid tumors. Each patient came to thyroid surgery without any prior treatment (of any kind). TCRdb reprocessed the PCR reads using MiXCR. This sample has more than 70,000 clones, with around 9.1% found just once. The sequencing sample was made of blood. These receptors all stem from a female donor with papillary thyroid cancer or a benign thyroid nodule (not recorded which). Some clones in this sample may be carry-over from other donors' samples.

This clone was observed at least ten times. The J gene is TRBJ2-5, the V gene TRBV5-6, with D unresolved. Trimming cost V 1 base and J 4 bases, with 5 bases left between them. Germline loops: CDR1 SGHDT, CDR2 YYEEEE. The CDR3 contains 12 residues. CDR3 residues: CASSLRRETQYF. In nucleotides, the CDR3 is TGTGCCAGCAGCTTGAGGCGAGAGACCCAGTACTTC.

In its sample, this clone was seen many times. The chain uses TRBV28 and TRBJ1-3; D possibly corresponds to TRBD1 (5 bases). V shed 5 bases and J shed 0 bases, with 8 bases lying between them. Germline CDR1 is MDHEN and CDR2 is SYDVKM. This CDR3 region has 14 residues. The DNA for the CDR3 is TGTGCCAGCAGTCGGGGGGACTCTGGAAACACCATATATTTT. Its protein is CASSRGDSGNTIYF.

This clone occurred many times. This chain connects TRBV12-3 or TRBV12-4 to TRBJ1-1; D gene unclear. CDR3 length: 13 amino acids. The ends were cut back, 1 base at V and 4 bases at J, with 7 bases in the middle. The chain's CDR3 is CASSLEVSTEAFF. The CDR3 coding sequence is TGTGCCAGCAGTTTAGAAGTGAGCACTGAAGCTTTCTTT.

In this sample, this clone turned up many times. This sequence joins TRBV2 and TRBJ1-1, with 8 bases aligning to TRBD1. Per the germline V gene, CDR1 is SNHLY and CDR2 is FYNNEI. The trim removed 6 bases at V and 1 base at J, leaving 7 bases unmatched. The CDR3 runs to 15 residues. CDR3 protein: CASRRTGMGNTEAFF. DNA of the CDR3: TGTGCCAGCAGAAGGACAGGGATGGGGAACACTGAAGCTTTCTTT.

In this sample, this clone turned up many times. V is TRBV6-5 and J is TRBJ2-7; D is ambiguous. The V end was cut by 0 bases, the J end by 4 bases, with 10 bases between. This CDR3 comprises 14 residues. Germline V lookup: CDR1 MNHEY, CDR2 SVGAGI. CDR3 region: CASSYSTESYEQYF. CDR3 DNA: TGTGCCAGCAGTTACTCGACCGAGTCTTACGAGCAGTACTTC.

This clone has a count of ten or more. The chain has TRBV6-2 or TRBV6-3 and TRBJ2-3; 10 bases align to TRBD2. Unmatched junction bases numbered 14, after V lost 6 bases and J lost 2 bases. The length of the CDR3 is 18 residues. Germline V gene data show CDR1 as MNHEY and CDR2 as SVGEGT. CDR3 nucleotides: TGTGCCAGCAGGGACCGGGGACTAGCGCGGGGGCACACAGATACGCAGTATTTT. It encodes CASRDRGLARGHTDTQYF.

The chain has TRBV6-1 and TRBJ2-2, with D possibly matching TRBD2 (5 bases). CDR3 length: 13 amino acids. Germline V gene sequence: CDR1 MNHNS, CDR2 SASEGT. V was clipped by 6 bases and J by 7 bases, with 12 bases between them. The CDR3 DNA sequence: TGTGCCAGCAGAACGGACTCGCACGGGGAGCTGTTTTTT. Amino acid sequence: CASRTDSHGELFF.

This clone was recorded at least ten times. The CDR3 coding sequence is TGTGCCAGTACTCGGACGCCGGGCTCTGGAAACACCATATATTTT. Protein sequence: CASTRTPGSGNTIYF. The rearrangement joins TRBV19 to TRBJ1-3; D ambiguous. Germline values: CDR1 LNHDA, CDR2 SQIVND (reference sequence). This CDR3 comprises 15 residues. Trimming stripped 7 bases from V and 0 bases from J, with 13 bases between.

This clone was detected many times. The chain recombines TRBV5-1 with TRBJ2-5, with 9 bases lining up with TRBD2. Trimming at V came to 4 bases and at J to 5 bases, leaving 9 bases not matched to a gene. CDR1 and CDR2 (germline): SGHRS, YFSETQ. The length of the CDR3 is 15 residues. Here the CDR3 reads CASSALAGAGETQYF. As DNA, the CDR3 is TGCGCCAGCAGCGCCTTAGCGGGGGCGGGGGAGACCCAGTACTTC.

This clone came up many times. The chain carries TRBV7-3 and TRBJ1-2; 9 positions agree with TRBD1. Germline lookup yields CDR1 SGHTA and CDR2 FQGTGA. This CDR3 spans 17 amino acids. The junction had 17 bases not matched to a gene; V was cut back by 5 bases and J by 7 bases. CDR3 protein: CASSARTTGGGLSGYTF. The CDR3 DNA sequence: TGTGCCAGCAGCGCTAGAACCACAGGGGGCGGGTTGAGTGGCTACACCTTC.

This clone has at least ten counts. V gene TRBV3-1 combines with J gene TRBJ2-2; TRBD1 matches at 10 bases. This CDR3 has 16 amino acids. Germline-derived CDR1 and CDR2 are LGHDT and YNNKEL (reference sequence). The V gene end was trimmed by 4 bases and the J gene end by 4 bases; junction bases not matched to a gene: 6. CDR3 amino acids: CASSRRQGAGTGELFF. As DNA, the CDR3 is TGTGCCAGCAGCCGTAGACAGGGGGCAGGCACCGGGGAGCTGTTTTTT.

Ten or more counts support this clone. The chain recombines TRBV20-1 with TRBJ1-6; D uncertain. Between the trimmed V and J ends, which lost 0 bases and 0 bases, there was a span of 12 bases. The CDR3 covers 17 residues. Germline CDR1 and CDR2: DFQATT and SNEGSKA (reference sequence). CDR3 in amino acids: CSAREMTASSYNSPLHF. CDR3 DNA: TGCAGTGCTAGAGAGATGACGGCCAGCTCCTATAATTCACCCCTCCACTTT.

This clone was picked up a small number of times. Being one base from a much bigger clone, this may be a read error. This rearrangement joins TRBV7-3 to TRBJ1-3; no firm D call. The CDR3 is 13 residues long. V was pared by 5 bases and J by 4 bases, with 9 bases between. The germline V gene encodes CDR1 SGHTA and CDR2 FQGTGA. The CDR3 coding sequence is TGTGCCAGCAGCCCCTCAGGCGGAAACACCATATATTTT. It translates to CASSPSGGNTIYF.

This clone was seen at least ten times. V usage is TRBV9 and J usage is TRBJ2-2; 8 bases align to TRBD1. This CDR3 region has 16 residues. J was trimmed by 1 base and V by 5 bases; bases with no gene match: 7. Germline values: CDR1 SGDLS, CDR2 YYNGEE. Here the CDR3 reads CASRGVGTGNTGELFF. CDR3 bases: TGTGCCAGCAGGGGGGTCGGGACAGGGAACACCGGGGAGCTGTTTTTT.

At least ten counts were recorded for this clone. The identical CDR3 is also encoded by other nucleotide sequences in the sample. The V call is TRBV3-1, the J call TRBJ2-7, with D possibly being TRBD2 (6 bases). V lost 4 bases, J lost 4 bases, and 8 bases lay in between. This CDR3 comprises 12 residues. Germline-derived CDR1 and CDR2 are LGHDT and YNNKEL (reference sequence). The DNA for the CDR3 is TGTGCCAGCAGCCGTAGCGGTTACGAGCAGTACTTC. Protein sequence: CASSRSGYEQYF.

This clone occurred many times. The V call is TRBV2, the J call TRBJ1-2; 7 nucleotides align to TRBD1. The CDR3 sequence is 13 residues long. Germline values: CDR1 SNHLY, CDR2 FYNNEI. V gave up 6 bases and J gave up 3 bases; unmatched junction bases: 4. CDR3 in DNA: TGTGCCAGCAGCCGGGACAGCTACTATGGCTACACCTTC. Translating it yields CASSRDSYYGYTF. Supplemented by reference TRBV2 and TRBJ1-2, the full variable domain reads EPEVTQTPSHQVTQMGQEVILRCVPISNHLYFYWYRQILGQKVEFLVSFYNNEISEKSEIFDDQFSVERPDGSNFTLKIRSTKLEDSAMYFCASSRDSYYGYTFGSGTRLTVV.

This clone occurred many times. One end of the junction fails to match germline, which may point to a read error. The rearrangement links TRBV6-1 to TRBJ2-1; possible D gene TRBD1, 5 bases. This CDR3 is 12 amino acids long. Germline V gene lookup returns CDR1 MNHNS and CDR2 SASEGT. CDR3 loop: CASSENRFELFF. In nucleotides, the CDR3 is TGTGCCAGCAGTGAAAACAGGTTTGAGCTGTTCTTC.

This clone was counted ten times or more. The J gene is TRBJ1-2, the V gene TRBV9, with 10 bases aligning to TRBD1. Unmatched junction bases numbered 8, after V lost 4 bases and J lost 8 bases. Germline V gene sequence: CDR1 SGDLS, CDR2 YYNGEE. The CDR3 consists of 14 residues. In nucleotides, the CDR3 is TGTGCCAGCAGCACCGGGACAGGGGAAAAGGGCTACACCTTC. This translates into CASSTGTGEKGYTF. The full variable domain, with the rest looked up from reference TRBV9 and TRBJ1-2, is DSGVTQTPKHLITATGQRVTLRCSPRSGDLSVYWYQQSLDQGLQFLIQYYNGEERAKGNILERFSAQQFPDLHSELNLSSLELGDSALYFCASSTGTGEKGYTFGSGTRLTVV.

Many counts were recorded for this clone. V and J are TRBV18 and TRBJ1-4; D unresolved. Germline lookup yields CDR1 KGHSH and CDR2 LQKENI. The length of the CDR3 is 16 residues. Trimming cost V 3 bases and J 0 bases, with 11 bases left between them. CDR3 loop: CASSPVLTSTNEKLFF. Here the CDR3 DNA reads TGTGCCAGCTCACCCGTCTTGACATCAACTAATGAAAAACTGTTTTTT.

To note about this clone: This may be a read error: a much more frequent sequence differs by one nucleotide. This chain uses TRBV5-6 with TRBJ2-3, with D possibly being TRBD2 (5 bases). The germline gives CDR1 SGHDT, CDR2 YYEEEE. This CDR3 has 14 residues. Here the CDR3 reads CSSSRQGGADTQYF. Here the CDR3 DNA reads TGTTCCAGCAGTCGTCAAGGAGGAGCAGATACGCAGTATTTT.

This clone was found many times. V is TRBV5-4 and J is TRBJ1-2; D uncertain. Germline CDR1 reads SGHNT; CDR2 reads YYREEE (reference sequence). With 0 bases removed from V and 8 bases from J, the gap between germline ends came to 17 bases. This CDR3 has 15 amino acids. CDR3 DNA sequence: TGTGCCAGCAGCTTGGGGCAAGGAGTGGGTTTAGGCTACACCTTC. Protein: CASSLGQGVGLGYTF.

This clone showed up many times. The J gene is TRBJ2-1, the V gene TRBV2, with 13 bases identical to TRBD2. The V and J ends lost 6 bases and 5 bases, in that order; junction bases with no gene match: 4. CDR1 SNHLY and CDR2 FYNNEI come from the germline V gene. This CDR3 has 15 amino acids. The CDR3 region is CASRVTSGGNNEQFF. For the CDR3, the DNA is TGTGCCAGCAGGGTGACTAGCGGGGGGAACAATGAGCAGTTCTTC.

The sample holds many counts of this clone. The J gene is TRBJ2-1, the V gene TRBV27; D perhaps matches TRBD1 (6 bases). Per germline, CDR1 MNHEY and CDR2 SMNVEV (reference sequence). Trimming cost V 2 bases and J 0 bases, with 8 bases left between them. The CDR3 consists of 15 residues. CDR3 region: CASSLGQTSYNEQFF. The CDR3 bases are TGTGCCAGCAGTTTAGGACAGACCTCCTACAATGAGCAGTTCTTC.

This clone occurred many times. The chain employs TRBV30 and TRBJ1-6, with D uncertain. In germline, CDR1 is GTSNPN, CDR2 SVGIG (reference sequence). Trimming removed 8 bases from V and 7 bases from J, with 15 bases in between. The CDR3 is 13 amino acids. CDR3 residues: CATHEARNSPLHF. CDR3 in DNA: TGTGCCACCCACGAGGCACGAAATTCACCCCTCCACTTT.

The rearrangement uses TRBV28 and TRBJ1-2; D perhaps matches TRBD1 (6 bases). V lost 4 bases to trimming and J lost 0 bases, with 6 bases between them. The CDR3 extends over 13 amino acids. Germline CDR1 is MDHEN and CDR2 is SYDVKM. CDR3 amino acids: CASSSGANYGYTF. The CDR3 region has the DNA TGTGCCAGCAGTTCAGGGGCTAACTATGGCTACACCTTC.

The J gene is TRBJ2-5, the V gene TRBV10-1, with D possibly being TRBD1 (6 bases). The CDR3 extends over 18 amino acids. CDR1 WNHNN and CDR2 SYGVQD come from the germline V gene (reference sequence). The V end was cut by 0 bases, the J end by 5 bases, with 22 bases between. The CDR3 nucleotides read TGCGCCAGCAGTGAGTCGAGTCTGGACAGTGGGTTCCACGAGACCCAGTACTTC. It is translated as CASSESSLDSGFHETQYF.

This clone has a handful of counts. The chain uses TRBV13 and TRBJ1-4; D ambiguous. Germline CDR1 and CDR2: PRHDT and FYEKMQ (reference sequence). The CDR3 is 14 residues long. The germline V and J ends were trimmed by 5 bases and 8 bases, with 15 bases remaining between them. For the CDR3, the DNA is TGTGCCAGCAGCGGCCGGGCCACTCGGGAAAAACTGTTTTTT. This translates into CASSGRATREKLFF.